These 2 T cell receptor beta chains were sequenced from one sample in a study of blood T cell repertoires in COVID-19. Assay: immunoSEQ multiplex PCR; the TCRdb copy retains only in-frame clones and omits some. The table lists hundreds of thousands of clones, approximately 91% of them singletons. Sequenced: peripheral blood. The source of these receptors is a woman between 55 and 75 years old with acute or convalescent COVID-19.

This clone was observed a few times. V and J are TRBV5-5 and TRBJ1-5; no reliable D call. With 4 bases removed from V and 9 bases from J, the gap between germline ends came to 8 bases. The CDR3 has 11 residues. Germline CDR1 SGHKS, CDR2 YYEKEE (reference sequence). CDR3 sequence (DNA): TGTGCCAGCAGCGCGAGTCGGCCCCAGCATTTT. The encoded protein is CASSASRPQHF.

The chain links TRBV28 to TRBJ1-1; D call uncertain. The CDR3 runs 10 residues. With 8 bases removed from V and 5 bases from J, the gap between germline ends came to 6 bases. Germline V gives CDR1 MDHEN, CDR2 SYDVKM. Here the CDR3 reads CASSRTEAFF. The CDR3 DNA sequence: TGTGCCAGCTCCAGGACTGAAGCTTTCTTT.